These T cell receptor beta chains were read from a single sample in a study of beta chain features in type 1 diabetes. Assay: immunoSEQ multiplex PCR; the TCRdb copy retains only in-frame clones and omits some. Of roughly 150,000 clones listed, more than 60% were seen once; the top ten hold about 0.081%. The sequencing input was naive CD4+ T cells from blood. These receptors all come from a man between 25 and 39 years old with type 1 diabetes. Both conserved end residues are part of each CDR3. The D gene is left open where the match is weak. Not every row has a clone size; where given, it reads once, few, many or a size class.

clone_size: NA
v_call: TRBV13
d_call: NA
j_call: TRBJ2-7
cdr3_aa: CASSSGPTREQYF
cdr3_nt: TGTGCCAGCAGCTCAGGGCCAACACGCGAGCAGTACTTC

clone_size: NA
v_call: TRBV7-9
d_call: NA
j_call: TRBJ1-1
cdr3_aa: CASSLEHEFTEAFF
cdr3_nt: TGTGCCAGCAGCTTAGAGCACGAATTCACTGAAGCTTTCTTT

clone_size: NA
v_call: TRBV19
d_call: NA
j_call: TRBJ1-4
cdr3_aa: CASSPSEKLFF
cdr3_nt: TGTGCCAGTAGTCCGTCTGAAAAACTGTTTTTT

clone_size: NA
v_call: TRBV2
d_call: NA
j_call: TRBJ1-2
cdr3_aa: CASRQASNYGYTF
cdr3_nt: TGTGCCAGCAGACAGGCTTCTAACTATGGCTACACCTTC

clone_size: NA
v_call: TRBV4-3
d_call: NA
j_call: TRBJ2-1
cdr3_aa: CASSQAQNNEQFF
cdr3_nt: TGCGCCAGCAGCCAAGCACAGAACAATGAGCAGTTCTTC

clone_size: few
v_call: TRBV4-3
d_call: TRBD2
j_call: TRBJ2-3
cdr3_aa: CASSLELSGGGTDTQYF
cdr3_nt: TGCGCCAGCAGCCTTGAGCTTAGCGGGGGGGGCACAGATACGCAGTATTTT

clone_size: NA
v_call: TRBV9
d_call: NA
j_call: TRBJ2-7
cdr3_aa: CASSQITGPQYF
cdr3_nt: TGTGCCAGCAGCCAAATTACAGGGCCGCAGTACTTC

clone_size: NA
v_call: TRBV5-1
d_call: NA
j_call: TRBJ1-1
cdr3_aa: CASSRYRDVNTEAFF
cdr3_nt: TGCGCCAGCAGCCGCTACAGGGATGTGAACACTGAAGCTTTCTTT

clone_size: few
v_call: TRBV30
d_call: NA
j_call: TRBJ2-3
cdr3_aa: CAWSEGGGTDTQYF
cdr3_nt: TGTGCCTGGAGTGAGGGTGGTGGCACAGATACGCAGTATTTT

clone_size: NA
v_call: TRBV5-1
d_call: TRBD1
j_call: TRBJ2-3
cdr3_aa: CASSLGQGEDTQYF
cdr3_nt: TGCGCCAGCAGCTTGGGACAGGGGGAAGATACGCAGTATTTT

clone_size: NA
v_call: TRBV27
d_call: NA
j_call: TRBJ2-5
cdr3_aa: CASSGTGFRETQYF
cdr3_nt: TGTGCCAGCAGCGGTACAGGGTTTCGGGAGACCCAGTACTTC

clone_size: few
v_call: TRBV15
d_call: TRBD2
j_call: TRBJ2-1
cdr3_aa: CATSLALAGSYNEQFF
cdr3_nt: TGTGCCACCAGCCTAGCCCTAGCGGGGTCCTACAATGAGCAGTTCTTC

clone_size: NA
v_call: TRBV28
d_call: TRBD2
j_call: TRBJ2-5
cdr3_aa: CASSPGGRDQETQYF
cdr3_nt: TGTGCCAGCAGTCCGGGGGGACGGGACCAAGAGACCCAGTACTTC

clone_size: NA
v_call: TRBV27
d_call: TRBD2
j_call: TRBJ2-2
cdr3_aa: CASSSPGGRTGELFF
cdr3_nt: TGTGCCAGCAGTTCCCCGGGGGGGCGGACCGGGGAGCTGTTTTTT

clone_size: NA
v_call: TRBV7-2
d_call: TRBD1
j_call: TRBJ2-1
cdr3_aa: CASSLPGTGDDEQFF
cdr3_nt: TGTGCCAGCAGCCTACCCGGGACAGGGGATGATGAGCAGTTCTTC

clone_size: NA
v_call: TRBV10-3
d_call: NA
j_call: TRBJ2-6
cdr3_aa: CAISERALPGSGANVLTF
cdr3_nt: TGTGCCATCAGTGAACGGGCTTTACCAGGGTCTGGGGCCAACGTCCTGACTTTC

clone_size: NA
v_call: TRBV5-1
d_call: NA
j_call: TRBJ1-4
cdr3_aa: CASSAEDEKLFF
cdr3_nt: TGCGCCAGCAGCGCCGAGGATGAAAAACTGTTTTTT

clone_size: few
v_call: TRBV7-9
d_call: NA
j_call: TRBJ1-4
cdr3_aa: CASSWGGEKLFF
cdr3_nt: TGTGCCAGCAGCTGGGGCGGGGAAAAACTGTTTTTT

clone_size: NA
v_call: TRBV2
d_call: NA
j_call: TRBJ2-6
cdr3_aa: CASSDAGANVLTF
cdr3_nt: TGTGCCAGCAGTGACGCCGGGGCCAACGTCCTGACTTTC

clone_size: NA
v_call: TRBV7-2
d_call: NA
j_call: TRBJ1-2
cdr3_aa: CASSLQDGNYGYTF
cdr3_nt: TGTGCCAGCAGCTTACAGGACGGAAACTATGGCTACACCTTC

clone_size: few
v_call: TRBV29-1
d_call: NA
j_call: TRBJ1-1
cdr3_aa: CSPRGEGLSTEAFF
cdr3_nt: TGCAGCCCCCGGGGAGAGGGGCTGAGCACTGAAGCTTTCTTT

clone_size: NA
v_call: TRBV20-1
d_call: NA
j_call: TRBJ2-7
cdr3_aa: CSARPIYEQYF
cdr3_nt: TGCAGTGCTAGGCCCATCTACGAGCAGTACTTC

clone_size: once
v_call: TRBV2
d_call: NA
j_call: TRBJ1-4
cdr3_aa: CASSEETAGNEKLFF
cdr3_nt: TGTGCCAGCAGCGAAGAGACAGCTGGTAATGAAAAACTGTTTTTT

clone_size: NA
v_call: TRBV7-2
d_call: NA
j_call: TRBJ2-2
cdr3_aa: CASSLVAGTGELFF
cdr3_nt: TGTGCCAGCAGCCTGGTGGCAGGCACCGGGGAGCTGTTTTTT

clone_size: NA
v_call: TRBV7-9
d_call: TRBD1
j_call: TRBJ1-5
cdr3_aa: CASSLDPDRGNQPQHF
cdr3_nt: TGTGCCAGCAGCTTAGACCCGGACAGGGGAAATCAGCCCCAGCATTTT

clone_size: NA
v_call: TRBV7-2
d_call: TRBD2
j_call: TRBJ2-3
cdr3_aa: CASSVSGGAVDTQYF
cdr3_nt: TGTGCCAGCAGCGTTAGCGGGGGGGCCGTTGATACGCAGTATTTT

clone_size: NA
v_call: TRBV2
d_call: NA
j_call: TRBJ1-2
cdr3_aa: CASSEQGKSRGGYTF
cdr3_nt: TGTGCCAGCAGTGAACAGGGGAAGTCTCGAGGTGGCTACACCTTC

clone_size: NA
v_call: TRBV6-5
d_call: NA
j_call: TRBJ2-1
cdr3_aa: CASRSWVGSYNEQFF
cdr3_nt: TGTGCCAGCAGGAGCTGGGTAGGCTCCTACAATGAGCAGTTCTTC

clone_size: NA
v_call: TRBV13
d_call: TRBD1
j_call: TRBJ2-1
cdr3_aa: CASSFRDRAYNEQFF
cdr3_nt: TGTGCCAGCAGCTTCCGGGACAGGGCCTACAATGAGCAGTTCTTC

clone_size: NA
v_call: TRBV5-1
d_call: NA
j_call: TRBJ2-3
cdr3_aa: CASSLGYSGDTQYF
cdr3_nt: TGCGCCAGCAGCTTGGGGTATTCGGGAGATACGCAGTATTTT

clone_size: NA
v_call: TRBV6-7
d_call: NA
j_call: TRBJ1-6
cdr3_aa: CASSSSVGSPLHF
cdr3_nt: TGTGCCAGCAGTTCATCAGTTGGTTCACCCCTCCACTTT

clone_size: NA
v_call: TRBV18
d_call: NA
j_call: TRBJ2-7
cdr3_aa: CASSPGQGFPYEQYF
cdr3_nt: TGTGCCAGCTCACCAGGGCAGGGGTTTCCCTACGAGCAGTACTTC

clone_size: few
v_call: TRBV4-3
d_call: NA
j_call: TRBJ1-2
cdr3_aa: CASSQEWGASGYTF
cdr3_nt: TGCGCCAGCAGCCAAGAGTGGGGGGCGAGCGGCTACACCTTC

clone_size: NA
v_call: TRBV13
d_call: TRBD2
j_call: TRBJ2-3
cdr3_aa: CASSLLAGSTDTQYF
cdr3_nt: TGTGCCAGCAGCCTCTTAGCGGGCAGCACAGATACGCAGTATTTT

clone_size: few
v_call: TRBV6-5
d_call: TRBD1
j_call: TRBJ2-2
cdr3_aa: CASRRTGWNTGELFF
cdr3_nt: TGTGCCAGCAGAAGGACAGGGTGGAACACCGGGGAGCTGTTTTTT

clone_size: few
v_call: TRBV30
d_call: NA
j_call: TRBJ2-1
cdr3_aa: CAWRHKSSYNEQFF
cdr3_nt: TGTGCCTGGAGGCACAAGAGCTCCTACAATGAGCAGTTCTTC

clone_size: NA
v_call: TRBV7-2
d_call: TRBD1
j_call: TRBJ2-3
cdr3_aa: CASSQGQAATDTQYF
cdr3_nt: TGTGCCAGCAGCCAGGGACAGGCCGCCACAGATACGCAGTATTTT

clone_size: NA
v_call: TRBV21-1
d_call: NA
j_call: TRBJ2-7
cdr3_aa: CASNSYRTAPYEQYF
cdr3_nt: TGTGCCAGCAACTCCTATAGGACCGCTCCCTACGAGCAGTACTTC

clone_size: NA
v_call: TRBV29-1
d_call: TRBD1
j_call: TRBJ1-2
cdr3_aa: CSGSTGNYGYTF
cdr3_nt: TGCAGTGGTTCGACAGGGAACTATGGCTACACCTTC

clone_size: NA
v_call: TRBV15
d_call: NA
j_call: TRBJ2-7
cdr3_aa: CATSREGEGDYEQYF
cdr3_nt: TGTGCCACCAGCAGAGAGGGTGAAGGGGACTACGAGCAGTACTTC

clone_size: NA
v_call: TRBV6-5
d_call: TRBD1
j_call: TRBJ1-2
cdr3_aa: CASSYWQGVSGYTF
cdr3_nt: TGTGCCAGCAGTTACTGGCAGGGGGTATCTGGCTACACCTTC

clone_size: NA
v_call: TRBV12-2
d_call: NA
j_call: TRBJ1-1
cdr3_aa: CASRLVGTGALNTEAFF
cdr3_nt: NA

clone_size: NA
v_call: TRBV9
d_call: NA
j_call: TRBJ2-3
cdr3_aa: CASSVGQGGADTQYF
cdr3_nt: TGTGCCAGCAGCGTAGGGCAGGGTGGCGCAGATACGCAGTATTTT

clone_size: few
v_call: TRBV4-3
d_call: NA
j_call: TRBJ1-2
cdr3_aa: CASSQESNTKAGGYTF
cdr3_nt: TGCGCCAGCAGCCAAGAGAGTAACACAAAGGCGGGTGGCTACACCTTC

clone_size: once
v_call: TRBV29-1
d_call: TRBD1
j_call: TRBJ2-1
cdr3_aa: CSGDRADEQFF
cdr3_nt: TGCAGCGGGGACAGGGCCGATGAGCAGTTCTTC

clone_size: NA
v_call: TRBV29-1
d_call: TRBD1
j_call: TRBJ1-4
cdr3_aa: CSVETGVGEKLFF
cdr3_nt: TGCAGCGTTGAGACAGGGGTAGGGGAAAAACTGTTTTTT

clone_size: NA
v_call: TRBV7-2
d_call: TRBD1
j_call: TRBJ2-5
cdr3_aa: CASSSWTGGGETQYF
cdr3_nt: TGTGCCAGCAGCTCCTGGACAGGGGGCGGAGAGACCCAGTACTTC

clone_size: NA
v_call: TRBV5-1
d_call: TRBD1
j_call: TRBJ2-3
cdr3_aa: CASHRGQGTDTQYF
cdr3_nt: TGCGCCAGCCACAGGGGACAGGGCACGGATACGCAGTATTTT

clone_size: NA
v_call: TRBV15
d_call: TRBD1
j_call: TRBJ2-6
cdr3_aa: CATSRDGTVNSGANVLTF
cdr3_nt: TGTGCCACCAGCAGAGATGGGACAGTAAACTCTGGGGCCAACGTCCTGACTTTC

clone_size: NA
v_call: TRBV11-3
d_call: NA
j_call: TRBJ2-1
cdr3_aa: CASSLDINNEQFF
cdr3_nt: TGTGCCAGCAGCTTAGATATCAACAATGAGCAGTTCTTC

clone_size: NA
v_call: TRBV4-3
d_call: NA
j_call: TRBJ1-2
cdr3_aa: CASSQEGTANGYTF
cdr3_nt: TGCGCCAGCAGCCAAGAAGGCACGGCGAATGGCTACACCTTC

clone_size: NA
v_call: TRBV6-5
d_call: NA
j_call: TRBJ2-7
cdr3_aa: CASSTQGYEQYF
cdr3_nt: TGTGCCAGCAGTACACAGGGCTACGAGCAGTACTTC

clone_size: NA
v_call: TRBV13
d_call: NA
j_call: TRBJ1-1
cdr3_aa: CASSLGQTNTEAFF
cdr3_nt: TGTGCCAGCAGCTTAGGACAGACGAACACTGAAGCTTTCTTT